One and the same sample provided the 4 T cell receptor beta chains below, sequenced in a study of monozygotic twins with inflammatory bowel disease. Using the 5' RACE reads, TCRdb records one entry per CDR3 protein without DNA. This sample carries fewer than 150,000 distinct CDR3 sequences, with roughly 2.5% going to the ten biggest clones. The specimen was blood. Receptor source: a human donor with ulcerative colitis or Crohn's disease, or a healthy co-twin of an affected twin (not recorded which).

The chain uses TRBV6-2 or TRBV6-3 and TRBJ2-1; checking the TCRdb D call of TRBD2 is not possible without DNA. The CDR3 runs 14 residues. Germline V gene sequence: CDR1 MNHEY, CDR2 SVGEGT. The CDR3 spells CASVLAGSYNEQFF.

J is TRBJ2-3 and V is TRBV28. CDR1 and CDR2 from the germline V gene are MDHEN and SYDVKM. There are 15 residues in the CDR3. CDR3 protein: CASSNSGDSTDTQYF.

The V gene is TRBV20-1, the J gene TRBJ1-4; lacking DNA, the TRBD1 call made by TCRdb goes unchecked. This CDR3 spans 13 amino acids. Germline-derived CDR1 and CDR2 are DFQATT and SNEGSKA (reference sequence). CDR3: CSARNPGHAELFF.

The gene calls are TRBV7-2 and TRBJ2-5; without DNA, the TCRdb call of TRBD1 cannot be checked. The CDR3 has 14 amino acids. Germline CDR1 and CDR2: SGHTA and FQGNSA. The CDR3 spells CASSLGGASLVGHF.